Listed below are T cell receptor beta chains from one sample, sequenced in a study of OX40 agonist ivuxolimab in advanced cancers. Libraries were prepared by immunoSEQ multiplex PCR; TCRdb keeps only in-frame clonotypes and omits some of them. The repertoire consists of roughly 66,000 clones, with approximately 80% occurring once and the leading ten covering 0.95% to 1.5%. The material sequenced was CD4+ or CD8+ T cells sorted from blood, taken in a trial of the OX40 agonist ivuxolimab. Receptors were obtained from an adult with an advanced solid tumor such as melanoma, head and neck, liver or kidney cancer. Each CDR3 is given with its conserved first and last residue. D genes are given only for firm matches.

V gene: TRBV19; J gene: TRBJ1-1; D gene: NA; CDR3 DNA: TGTGCCAGTAGCAGGGGACAAATTATGAACACTGAAGCTTTCTTT; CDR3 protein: CASSRGQIMNTEAFF
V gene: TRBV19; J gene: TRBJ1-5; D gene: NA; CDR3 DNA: TGTGCCAGTAGTGTGCCTGGTTTGGCAGCCCAGCATTTT; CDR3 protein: CASSVPGLAAQHF
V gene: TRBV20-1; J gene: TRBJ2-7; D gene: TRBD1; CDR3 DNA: TGCAGCCTGGGACAGACCTACGAGCAGTACTTC; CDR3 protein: CSLGQTYEQYF
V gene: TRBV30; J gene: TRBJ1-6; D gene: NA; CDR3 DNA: TGTGCCTGGAGTGTTCTAGGACAGCAGAGTTCACCCCTCCACTTT; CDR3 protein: CAWSVLGQQSSPLHF
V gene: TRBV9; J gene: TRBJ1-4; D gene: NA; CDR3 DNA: TGTGCCAGCAGCCGAGGGGTGACTAATGAAAAACTGTTTTTT; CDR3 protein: CASSRGVTNEKLFF
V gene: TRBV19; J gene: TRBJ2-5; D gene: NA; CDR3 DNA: TGTGCCAGTAGTACCCCCGGGGATGGAGAGACCCAGTACTTC; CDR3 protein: CASSTPGDGETQYF
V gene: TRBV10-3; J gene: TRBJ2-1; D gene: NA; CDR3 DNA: TGTGCCATCAGTGGGGCTAGCACCGGCAATGAGCAGTTCTTC; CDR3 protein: CAISGASTGNEQFF
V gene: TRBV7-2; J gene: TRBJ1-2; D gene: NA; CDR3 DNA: TGTGCCAGCAGTCGAGACCCTGGAGGCTACACCTTC; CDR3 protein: CASSRDPGGYTF
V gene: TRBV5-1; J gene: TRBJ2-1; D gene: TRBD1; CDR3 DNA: TGCGCCAGCAGCAGTAAAAAGGGACAGGGATGGGATGAGCAGTTCTTC; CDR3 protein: CASSSKKGQGWDEQFF
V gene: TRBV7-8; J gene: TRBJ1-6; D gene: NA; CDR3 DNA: TGTGCCAGCAGCTTATCTTCAGACCCACCCCTCCACTTT; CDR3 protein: CASSLSSDPPLHF
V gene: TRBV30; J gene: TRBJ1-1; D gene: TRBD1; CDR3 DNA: TGTGCCTGGAGATCCGCCGGGACAGTGAACACTGAAGCTTTCTTT; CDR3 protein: CAWRSAGTVNTEAFF